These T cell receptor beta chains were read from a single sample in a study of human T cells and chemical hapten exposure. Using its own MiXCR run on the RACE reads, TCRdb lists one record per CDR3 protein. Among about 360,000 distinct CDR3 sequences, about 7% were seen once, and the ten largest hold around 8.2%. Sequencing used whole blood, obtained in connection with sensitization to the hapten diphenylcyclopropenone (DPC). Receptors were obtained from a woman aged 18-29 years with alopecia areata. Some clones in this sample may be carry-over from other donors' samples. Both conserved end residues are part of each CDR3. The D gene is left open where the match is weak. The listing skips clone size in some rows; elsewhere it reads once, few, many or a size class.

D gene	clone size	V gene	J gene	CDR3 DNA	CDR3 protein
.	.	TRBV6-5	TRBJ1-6	TGTGCCAGCAGACCCCCAGGGTCTGAAGATAATTCACCCCTCCACTTT	CASRPPGSEDNSPLHF
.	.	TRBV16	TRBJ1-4	TGTGCCAGCAGCCAATACGGGTCAAAACTGTTTTTT	CASSQYGSKLFF
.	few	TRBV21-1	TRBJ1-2	TGTGCCAGCAGTACGAGAGGGGGCCGGACATGCTCCAGATCTAACTATGGCTACACCTTC	CASSTRGGRTCSRSNYGYTF
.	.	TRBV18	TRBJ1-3	TGTGCCAGCTCACCCTTTGACGCGAGCTCTGGAAACACCATATATTTT	CASSPFDASSGNTIYF
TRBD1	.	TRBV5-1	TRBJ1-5	TGCGCCAGCAGCCCGGACGGGACAGGGGGAAATCAGCCCCAGCATTTT	CASSPDGTGGNQPQHF
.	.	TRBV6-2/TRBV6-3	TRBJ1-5	TGTGCCAGCATGTTCTCTGATAAGGAGGGGTCTCAGCCCCAGCATTTT	CASMFSDKEGSQPQHF
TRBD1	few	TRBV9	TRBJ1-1	TGTGCCAGCAGCGTAGGGACAGGGGACCCGAACACTGAAGCTTTCTTT	CASSVGTGDPNTEAFF
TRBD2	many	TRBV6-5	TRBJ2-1	TGTGCCAGCAGTTACACTAGCGGTTCCTACAATGAGCAGTTCTTC	CASSYTSGSYNEQFF
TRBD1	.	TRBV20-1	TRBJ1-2	TGCAGTGCTAGAGAGGGACAGGGGTTGATAGGCTACACCTTC	CSAREGQGLIGYTF
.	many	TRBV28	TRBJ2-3	TGTGCCAGCAGCGGGGGCACAGATACGCAGTATTTT	CASSGGTDTQYF
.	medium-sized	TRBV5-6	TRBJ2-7	TGTGCCAGCACCCTACAGGGCTCCTACGAGCAGTACTTC	CASTLQGSYEQYF
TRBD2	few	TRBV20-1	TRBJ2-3	TGCAGTGCTGGGGGACTATTTTCAGATACGCAGTATTTT	CSAGGLFSDTQYF
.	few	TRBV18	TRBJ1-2	TGTGCCAGCTCACCCACGCACTATGGCTACACCTTC	CASSPTHYGYTF
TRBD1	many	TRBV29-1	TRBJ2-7	TGCAGCGTTGAGAGTAGGACAGGGAGCTCCTACGAGCAGTACTTC	CSVESRTGSSYEQYF
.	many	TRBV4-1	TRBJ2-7	TGCGCCAGCAGCCAAGATCAAGAGGGCTACGAGCAGTACTTC	CASSQDQEGYEQYF
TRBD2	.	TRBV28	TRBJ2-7	TGTGCCAGCAGTTCTAGCGGGGGTACCCCCTACGAGCAGTACTTC	CASSSSGGTPYEQYF
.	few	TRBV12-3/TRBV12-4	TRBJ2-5	TGTGCCAGCAGTTTGTCGCTCGGGACCCAGTACTTC	CASSLSLGTQYF
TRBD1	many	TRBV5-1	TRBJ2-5	TGCGCCAGCAGCTACCACGACAGGGGCCGTCAAGAGACCCAGTACTTC	CASSYHDRGRQETQYF
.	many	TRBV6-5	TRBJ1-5	TGTGCCAGCAGTTACTCAGCTGGGGCAGATCAGCCCCAGCATTTT	CASSYSAGADQPQHF
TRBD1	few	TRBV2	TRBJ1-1	TGTGCCAGCAGCCTCGACAGGGAATTGGGCACTGAAGCTTTCTTT	CASSLDRELGTEAFF
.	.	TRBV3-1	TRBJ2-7	TGTGCCAGCAGCCAGAAGGCCTACGAGCAGTACTTC	CASSQKAYEQYF
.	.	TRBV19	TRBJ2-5	TGTGCCAGTAGGACTACGTCGGAGACCCAGTACTTC	CASRTTSETQYF
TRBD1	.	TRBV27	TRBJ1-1	TGTGCCAGCAGGGACCGGGACAGCGAAATGAACACTGAAGCTTTCTTT	CASRDRDSEMNTEAFF
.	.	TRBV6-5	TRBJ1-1	TGTGCCAGCAGTTACGGTGTGCGGACTGAAGCTTTCTTT	CASSYGVRTEAFF
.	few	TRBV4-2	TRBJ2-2	TGTGCCAGCAGCCCGGTCGGCAGCACCGGGGAGCTGTTTTTT	CASSPVGSTGELFF
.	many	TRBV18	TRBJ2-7	TGTGCCAGCTCACCACCTACAGGGCGCTACGAGCAGTACTTC	CASSPPTGRYEQYF
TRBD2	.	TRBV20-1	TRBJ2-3	TGCAGTCCGGGGGGGCCAGATACGCAGTATTTT	CSPGGPDTQYF
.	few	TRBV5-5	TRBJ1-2	TGTGCCAGCAGCTTGTTGGTGACACTGGGACTCTATGGCTACACCTTC	CASSLLVTLGLYGYTF
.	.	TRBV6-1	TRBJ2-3	TGTGCCAGCACGAACCGCCCTAGCACAGATACGCAGTATTTT	CASTNRPSTDTQYF
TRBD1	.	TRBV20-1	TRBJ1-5	TGCAGTGCTACCCGGGACAGGGGGCGTCTTCAGCCCCAGCATTTT	CSATRDRGRLQPQHF
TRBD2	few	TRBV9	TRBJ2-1	TGTGCCAGCAGCGTAACAGCGGGGGCATACAATGAGCAGTTCTTC	CASSVTAGAYNEQFF
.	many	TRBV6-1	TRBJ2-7	TGTGCCAGCAGATTCCAGGTACACTACGAGCAGTACTTC	CASRFQVHYEQYF
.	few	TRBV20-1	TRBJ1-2	TGCAGTGCTAGAGATGCGAGGGAGGCTAACTATGGCTACACCTTC	CSARDAREANYGYTF
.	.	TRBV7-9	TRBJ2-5	TGTGCCAGCAGCCCTGGAACCGGGGTCTGGGAGACCCAGTACTTC	CASSPGTGVWETQYF
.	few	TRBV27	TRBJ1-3	TGTGCCAGCAGTCCCCCGAGTAAGGAACGGGCGAACTCTGGAAACACCATATATTTT	CASSPPSKERANSGNTIYF
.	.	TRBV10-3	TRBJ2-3	TGTGCCATCAGTCTAGGACCGCGGACCCCGACAGATACGCAGTATTTT	CAISLGPRTPTDTQYF
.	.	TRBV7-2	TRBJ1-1	TGTGCCAGCAGCTTAGCCGGCCAGGGCACTGAAGCTTTCTTT	CASSLAGQGTEAFF
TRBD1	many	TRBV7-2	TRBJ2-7	TGTGCCAGCAGCCAGGACAGGGAGTTCGAGCAGTACTTC	CASSQDREFEQYF
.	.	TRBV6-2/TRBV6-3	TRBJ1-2	TGTGCCAGCAGTTACCCGGACGCGCTTTTGATCTATGGCTACACCTTC	CASSYPDALLIYGYTF
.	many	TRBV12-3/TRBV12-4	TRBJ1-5	TGTGCCAGCAGTACTGGGGATCAGCCCCAGCATTTT	CASSTGDQPQHF
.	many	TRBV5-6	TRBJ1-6	TGTGCCAGCAGCCGGCCGTTTAATTCACCCCTCCACTTT	CASSRPFNSPLHF
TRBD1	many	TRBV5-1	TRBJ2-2	TGCGCCAGCAGCGCCAGGGGGCTTGGCACCGGGGAGCTGTTTTTT	CASSARGLGTGELFF
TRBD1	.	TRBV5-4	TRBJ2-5	TGTGCCAGCAGCTTTACAGGGGGCGATGAGACCCAGTACTTC	CASSFTGGDETQYF
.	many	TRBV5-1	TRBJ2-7	TGCGCCAGCAGCCCAGGGGACAGCGGGTACGAGCAGTACTTC	CASSPGDSGYEQYF
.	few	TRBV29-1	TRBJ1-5	TGCAGCGCCCGAGAGGGAGGAAGTCAGCCCCAGCATTTT	CSAREGGSQPQHF
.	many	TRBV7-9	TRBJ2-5	TGTGCCAGCAGCTTAAATCGGGGGTTGGAGACCCAGTACTTC	CASSLNRGLETQYF
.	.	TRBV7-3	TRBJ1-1	TGTGCCAGCAGCTCCCTACCTAACACTGAAGCTTTCTTT	CASSSLPNTEAFF
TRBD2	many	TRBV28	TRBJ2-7	TGTGCCAGCAGGGACCGAACCGGGACTAGCGGCGCAGAGACCCGGTTC	CASRDRTGTSGAETRF
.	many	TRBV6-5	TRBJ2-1	TGTGCCAGCGCGCGGTTCGGAGGGTACAATGAGCAGTTCTTC	CASARFGGYNEQFF
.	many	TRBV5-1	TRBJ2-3	TGCGCCAGCAGCTACGGACAAGGCACAGATACGCAGTATTTT	CASSYGQGTDTQYF
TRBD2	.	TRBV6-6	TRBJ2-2	TGTGCCAGCCGTGAACGGGAGGGGGTGATATTGAACAGGGAGCTGTTTTTT	CASREREGVILNRELFF
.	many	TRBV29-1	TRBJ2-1	TGCAGCGTTACCACTCAACGGGGGAGCTCCTACAATGAGCAGTTCTTC	CSVTTQRGSSYNEQFF
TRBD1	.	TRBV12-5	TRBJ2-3	TGTGCTAGTGGTTCCTCACCAGCTCTCCGGGACAGAACAGATACGCAGTATTTT	CASGSSPALRDRTDTQYF
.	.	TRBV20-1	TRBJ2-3	TGCAGTGCTACCCGGGGCGGCAGCACAGATACGCAGTATTTT	CSATRGGSTDTQYF
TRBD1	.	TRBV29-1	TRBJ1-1	TGCAGCGTTGCCGGGGGGACAGTCACCACTGAAGCTTTCTTT	CSVAGGTVTTEAFF
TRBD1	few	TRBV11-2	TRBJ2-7	TGTGCCAGCAGCTTCGGGACAGCGAGCACCTACGAGCAGTACTTC	CASSFGTASTYEQYF
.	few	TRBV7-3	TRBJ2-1	TGTGCCAGCAGCTTAGAGTCGGGCAGCTCCTACAATGAGCAGTTCTTC	CASSLESGSSYNEQFF
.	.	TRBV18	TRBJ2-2	TGTGCCAGCTCACCATTTGACACCGGGGAGCTGTTTTTT	CASSPFDTGELFF
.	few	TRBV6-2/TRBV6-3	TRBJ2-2	TGTGCCAGCAGTTACTCGGAGGAGTCCCCCGGGGAGCTGTTTTTT	CASSYSEESPGELFF
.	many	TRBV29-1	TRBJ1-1	TGCAGCGTTGAGGCAGGGATGAACACTGAAGCTTTCTTT	CSVEAGMNTEAFF